This T cell receptor (beta chain) was sequenced during a study of OX40 agonist ivuxolimab in advanced cancers. Only in-frame clones appear in the TCRdb table, and some are missing; sequencing was by immunoSEQ multiplex PCR. The data contain around 27,000 clones, 84% of them singletons. V shed 4 bases, J shed 12 bases, and the junction held 13 bases outside the gene matches. This CDR3 comprises 14 residues. Germline CDR1 is SGHRS and CDR2 is YFSETQ. This receptor was taken from an adult with an advanced solid tumor such as melanoma, head and neck, liver or kidney cancer. The chain couples TRBV5-1 to TRBJ2-7; 10 positions match TRBD2. This sample comprised CD4+ or CD8+ T cells sorted from blood, obtained in a trial of the OX40 agonist ivuxolimab. This chain's CDR3 is CASSEVTSGARRYF. The DNA of the CDR3 is TGCGCCAGCAGCGAGGTAACTAGCGGGGCCCGACGGTACTTC.